This paragraph reports one TCR beta chain. This sample stems from a study of shared clonotypes between healthy human individuals. In germline, CDR1 is MGHRA, CDR2 YSYEKL. V lost 4 bases to trimming and J lost 5 bases, with 11 bases between them. CDR3 length: 13 amino acids. Deep-level settings were used for running the assay. This table comes from immunoSEQ multiplex PCR, and its TCRdb copy is limited to in-frame clones, with some not included. The data show some 2.1 million clones, around 95% seen once. The source is a man aged 18 to 30 in good health. Sequenced sample: naive CD4+ T cells sorted from blood. Subset described: CD45RA+ positively selected. V gene TRBV4-1 combines with J gene TRBJ2-5, with TRBD2 as a possible D gene (5 bases). Written as DNA, the CDR3 is TGCGCCAGCAGCCCCACTAGTCGGGAGACCCAGTACTTC. Its protein is CASSPTSRETQYF.